Listed here are 19 T cell receptor beta chains from one sample, sequenced in a study of post-analysis software for immune sequencing data. Study-level findings and limits: About 5 TRBV segments (TRBV5-6, TRBV5-1 and TRBV20-1 among them) occurred more frequently in patients than in controls.

No antigen is known for these receptors. Presence of unique molecular identifiers characterized the TCR beta cDNA libraries. MiXCR, applied by TCRdb to the PCR reads, yields one record per CDR3 protein. The table shows 750,000 to 950,000 distinct CDR3 sequences, with about 57% occurring only once. The specimen sequenced was blood. The receptors derive from a girl aged 5 to 17 with multiple sclerosis.

Ten or more counts support this clonotype. The chain uses TRBV7-9 and TRBJ1-5; 7 positions agree with TRBD1. From germline, CDR1 is SEHNR and CDR2 FQNEAQ (reference sequence). The CDR3 has 14 amino acids. The junction had 2 bases not matched to a gene; V was cut back by 3 bases and J by 3 bases. In DNA form, the CDR3 reads TGTGCCAGCAGCTTGGGACAGACCAATCAGCCCCAGCATTTT. Protein product: CASSLGQTNQPQHF.

This clonotype was detected only a few times. The chain has TRBV12-3 or TRBV12-4 and TRBJ1-2, with 7 nucleotides matching TRBD1. This CDR3 region has 14 residues. Trimming at V came to 7 bases and at J to 6 bases, leaving 11 bases not matched to a gene. CDR3 protein: CASTKGQSIHGYTF. Written as DNA, the CDR3 is TGTGCCAGCACCAAGGGACAGTCAATCCATGGCTACACCTTC.

This sequence joins TRBV9 and TRBJ2-3, with 8 nucleotides matching TRBD2. The CDR3 contains 23 residues. Looked up from germline, CDR1 is SGDLS and CDR2 is YYNGEE. The J segment lost 5 bases and the V segment lost 1 base, leaving 30 bases of the junction unmatched. The CDR3 DNA reads TGTGCCAGCAGCGTAAGGCCCACCCCGGGACTAGGTTTCTGGGGCGACCCCGGAGATACGCAGTATTTT. This gives the protein CASSVRPTPGLGFWGDPGDTQYF.

The chain uses TRBV11-2 and TRBJ2-7; D call uncertain. The J call is doubtful: the DNA matches TRBJ2-5 better. Germline loops: CDR1 SGHAT, CDR2 FQNNGV. There are 13 residues in the CDR3. CDR3 in amino acids: CASSSTAAETQYF. The DNA of the CDR3 is TGTGCCAGCAGCTCGACTGCGGCGGAGACCCAGTACTTC.

The genes are TRBV7-9 and TRBJ1-2; 8 bases map to TRBD1. V lost 7 bases, J lost 6 bases, and 10 bases stayed unmatched. Looked up from germline, CDR1 is SEHNR and CDR2 is FQNEAQ (reference sequence). This CDR3 spans 14 amino acids. The CDR3: CASTAWGQEDGYTF. For the CDR3, the DNA is TGTGCCAGCACCGCCTGGGGACAGGAAGATGGCTACACCTTC.

The V and J genes are TRBV7-9 and TRBJ1-6; D gene unclear. Trimming cost V 2 bases and J 6 bases, with 8 bases left between them. This CDR3 spans 14 amino acids. Germline loops: CDR1 SEHNR, CDR2 FQNEAQ (reference sequence). As DNA, the CDR3 is TGTGCCAGCAGCTTAACGTTTACTAATTCACCCCTCCACTTT. As protein: CASSLTFTNSPLHF.

This rearrangement joins TRBV20-1 to TRBJ2-4, with D unresolved. The closer fit of TRBJ2-7 to the DNA end suggests the J call may be wrong. This CDR3 region has 16 residues. From germline, CDR1 is DFQATT and CDR2 SNEGSKA (reference sequence). The CDR3 loop reads CSARDRAQRLSYEQYF. The CDR3 bases are TGCAGTGCTAGAGATCGCGCACAACGCCTCTCCTACGAGCAGTACTTC.

The table lists this clonotype with a few counts. V is TRBV15 and J is TRBJ2-5, with D unclear. This CDR3 comprises 17 residues. Germline-derived CDR1 and CDR2 are LNHNV and YYDKDF (reference sequence). Trimming took off 0 bases at V and 4 bases at J, with 18 bases between the two ends. CDR3 DNA: TGTGCCACCAGCAGAGATCCCAAAGCGTTCCATGGAGAGACCCAGTACTTC. It codes for CATSRDPKAFHGETQYF.

The chain has TRBV7-3 and TRBJ2-1; D remains unclear. Germline V lookup: CDR1 SGHTA, CDR2 FQGTGA. The CDR3 runs 17 residues. Between the trimmed V and J ends, which lost 0 bases and 3 bases, there was a span of 15 bases. CDR3 nucleotide sequence: TGTGCCAGCAGCTTAACGGACCGGTCCAGCTTCTACAATGAGCAGTTCTTC. It codes for CASSLTDRSSFYNEQFF.

Only a few counts were recorded for this clonotype. The chain joins TRBV5-1 to TRBJ1-2; TRBD1 might be the D (5 bases). Trimming cost V 6 bases and J 6 bases, with 15 bases left between them. Germline V gives CDR1 SGHRS, CDR2 YFSETQ. This CDR3 contains 13 residues. The CDR3 spells CASKRDGSHGYTF. The CDR3 DNA reads TGCGCCAGCAAACGGGACGGGAGTCATGGCTACACCTTC.

This chain joins TRBV24-1 and TRBJ2-3; 11 positions agree with TRBD1. The CDR3 has 15 amino acids. Trimming took 3 bases from V and 3 from J; bases not matched to a gene: 1. Germline V gives CDR1 KGHDR, CDR2 SFDVKD. This CDR3 is CATSDGTGGTDTQYF. The CDR3 region has the DNA TGTGCCACCAGTGATGGGACAGGGGGGACAGATACGCAGTATTTT.

This chain connects TRBV2 to TRBJ1-5; D is perhaps TRBD1 (5 bases). The CDR3 is 14 residues long. V was clipped by 4 bases and J by 2 bases, with 9 bases between them. Per the germline V gene, CDR1 is SNHLY and CDR2 is FYNNEI. The CDR3 bases are TGTGCCAGCAGTGCCAGGGTAGGCAATCAGCCCCAGCATTTT. Encoded protein: CASSARVGNQPQHF.

The chain carries TRBV20-1 and TRBJ2-7, with D perhaps matching TRBD1 or TRBD2 (5 bases each). Germline CDR1 DFQATT, CDR2 SNEGSKA (reference sequence). There are 14 residues in the CDR3. The V gene lost 3 bases and the J gene lost 2 bases, with 14 bases spanning the gap. In DNA form, the CDR3 reads TGCAGTGCTAGTTGCACCGGGACCCCCTACGAGCAGTACTTC. Its protein is CSASCTGTPYEQYF.

A few counts support this clonotype. The chain recombines TRBV2 with TRBJ1-5; a weak D match, TRBD1 (6 bases). CDR1 and CDR2 from the germline V gene are SNHLY and FYNNEI. The CDR3 length is 15 residues. The germline V and J ends were trimmed by 4 bases and 3 bases, with 13 bases remaining between them. The CDR3: CASSGQQGNNQPQHF. CDR3 in DNA: TGTGCCAGCAGTGGTCAACAGGGAAACAATCAGCCCCAGCATTTT.

The chain couples TRBV6-5 to TRBJ2-5, with 8 bases matching TRBD2. The CDR3 runs 14 residues. V lost 5 bases and J lost 5; bases outside the gene matches: 7. Germline CDR1 and CDR2: MNHEY and SVGAGI. The CDR3 is CASSEDAGGETQYF. In DNA form, the CDR3 reads TGTGCCAGCAGTGAAGATGCGGGGGGCGAGACCCAGTACTTC.

The chain carries TRBV29-1 and TRBJ2-5, with TRBD1 as a possible D gene (5 bases). The CDR3 contains 14 residues. Trimming took 1 base from V and 5 from J, leaving 14 bases between them. Per germline, CDR1 SQVTM and CDR2 ANQGSEA. The CDR3 coding sequence is TGCAGCGTTGAAGTGCCCAGGGTGATGGAGACCCAGTACTTC. Its translation: CSVEVPRVMETQYF.

This chain connects TRBV6-6 to TRBJ2-6; 7 positions agree with TRBD2. J was trimmed by 1 base and V by 7 bases; bases with no gene match: 4. Germline V gives CDR1 MNHNY, CDR2 SVGAGI (reference sequence). The CDR3 loop spans 15 amino acids. CDR3: CASITGGSGANVLTF. In DNA, the CDR3 is TGTGCCAGCATCACGGGAGGATCTGGGGCCAACGTCCTGACTTTC.

This clonotype was seen only a few times. The genes are TRBV29-1 and TRBJ2-5; D is unresolved. V lost 5 bases and J 5 bases, leaving 9 bases between the germline ends. The CDR3 length is 11 residues. CDR1 and CDR2 (germline): SQVTM, ANQGSEA. The DNA of the CDR3 is TGCAGCGTTCGTTGGTTGGAGACCCAGTACTTC. This encodes CSVRWLETQYF.

The chain recombines TRBV20-1 with TRBJ1-2, with D unresolved. V was pared by 6 bases and J by 2 bases, with 10 bases between. The CDR3 has 12 residues. Germline V gene lookup returns CDR1 DFQATT and CDR2 SNEGSKA (reference sequence). This CDR3 is CSAAILNYGYTF. The CDR3 nucleotides read TGCAGTGCCGCTATACTAAACTATGGCTACACCTTC.